The T cell receptor beta chain under discussion was sequenced for a study of T cell responses to AZD1222 COVID-19 vaccine. Study-wide results and limits: Per reports, nearly half of all spike-specific TCRs target regions that are unmutated in variants. Donors were mostly white British, more females; clonal diversity possibly underestimated.

On this clone: Its antigen remains unidentified.

The CDR3 runs 15 residues. V gave up 0 bases and J gave up 0 bases, with 8 bases separating them. The germline V gene has CDR1 SGHRS and CDR2 YFSETQ. Clones were sequenced by immunoSEQ multiplex PCR, and TCRdb holds only the in-frame ones, with some missing. The sample carries approximately 81,000 clones, 83% recorded once. The sequencing used peripheral blood, collected 28 days after the second AZD1222 dose. The rearrangement links TRBV5-1 to TRBJ2-3; perhaps TRBD2 as D (6 bases). The sequence was collected from an adult who received the AZD1222 COVID-19 vaccine. The CDR3 spells CASSLERASTDTQYF. Written as DNA, the CDR3 is TGCGCCAGCAGCTTGGAGCGGGCTAGCACAGATACGCAGTATTTT.